The 6 T cell receptor beta chains below all came from one sample that was sequenced in a study of T cell changes during pregnancy in multiple sclerosis. Sequencing was performed with immunoSEQ multiplex PCR; in TCRdb, only in-frame clones are kept and a portion is missing. The sample shows about 32,000 clones, 91% of them seen only once. Sequencing used CD8+ T cells from peripheral blood mononuclear cells, obtained in the second trimester of pregnancy. The source is a female donor in good health, enrolled as a control in a pregnancy study.

The chain couples TRBV4-3 to TRBJ2-1; weak D call: TRBD1 (5 bases). Trimming left V 0 bases short and J 0 bases short, with 12 bases between. The CDR3 extends over 17 amino acids. Germline V gene sequence: CDR1 LGHNA, CDR2 YSLEER. CDR3 coding DNA: TGCGCCAGCAGCCAAGATGGGGCGGCTAGCTCCTACAATGAGCAGTTCTTC. Translating it yields CASSQDGAASSYNEQFF.

V usage is TRBV7-2 and J usage is TRBJ2-7; possible D gene TRBD2, 5 bases. Germline CDR1 is SGHTA and CDR2 is FQGNSA. The V and J ends lost 7 bases and 6 bases respectively, with 19 bases between them. The CDR3 runs to 14 residues. The CDR3 here is CASISGGWGTEQYF. The CDR3 nucleotides read TGTGCCAGCATCAGCGGCGGGTGGGGAACCGAGCAGTACTTC.

CDR3 residues: CASSVAGGWVGELFF. DNA for the CDR3: TGTGCCAGCAGTGTTGCAGGGGGATGGGTCGGGGAGCTGTTTTTT. This chain links TRBV27 with TRBJ2-2, with TRBD1 identical over 7 bases. J gave up 7 bases and V 5 bases, and 10 bases lay outside the gene matches. CDR3 length: 15 amino acids. CDR1 MNHEY and CDR2 SMNVEV come from the germline V gene (reference sequence).

The chain carries TRBV6-6 and TRBJ1-1; TRBD1 agrees at 10 bases. Germline-derived CDR1 and CDR2 are MNHNY and SVGAGI (reference sequence). Trimming removed 5 bases from V and 2 bases from J; junction bases left unmatched: 8. There are 16 residues in the CDR3. This CDR3 reads CASSGQGGTFNTEAFF. The CDR3 nucleotides are TGTGCCAGCAGTGGACAGGGGGGAACTTTTAACACTGAAGCTTTCTTT.

The CDR3 nucleotides are TGTGCCAGCAGCCACATGCGGAGCTCCTATAATTCACCCCTCCACTTT. Its translation is CASSHMRSSYNSPLHF. This chain links TRBV11-2 with TRBJ1-6; D is unclear. V lost 5 bases and J lost 0, with 11 bases in between. In germline, CDR1 is SGHAT, CDR2 FQNNGV. The CDR3 is 16 residues long.

This clone was picked up one time. The chain uses TRBV11-2 and TRBJ2-7, with D hard to call. Germline CDR1 and CDR2: SGHAT and FQNNGV. The CDR3 has 13 residues. The V gene lost 1 base and the J gene lost 3 bases, with 7 bases spanning the gap. The CDR3 protein is CASSLAPNYEQYF. The CDR3 nucleotides read TGTGCCAGCAGCTTAGCCCCAAACTACGAGCAGTACTTC.